This TCR beta chain was observed in a study of cytomegalovirus exposure and HLA in healthy donors. A remark on this clone: Its antigen is as yet unknown.

Whole-study findings and limits: High sensitivity and specificity were reportedly achieved when the classifier diagnosed cytomegalovirus status. Specific recognition of CMV antigens was confirmed in vitro for a few chains (all CMV-associated).

PCR employed 60 Vbeta and 13 Jbeta primers. TCRdb keeps only in-frame clones here, not all; method: immunoSEQ multiplex PCR. The sample lists around 300,000 clones; under 80% were seen once. Donors sampled were nominally healthy, though unrecorded immune exposures were likely. The germline V gene encodes CDR1 LGHNA and CDR2 YNFKEQ. This CDR3 comprises 19 residues. Trimming left V 1 base short and J 2 bases short, with 18 bases between. This clonotype was sampled from a female donor in good health and CMV-seronegative. Sequenced input: PBMCs. The V gene is TRBV4-2, the J gene TRBJ2-6, with D hard to call. The CDR3 DNA reads TGTGCCAGCAGCCAAGGGGCCAGAAAAGTCTTCACTGGGGCCAACGTCCTGACTTTC. As protein: CASSQGARKVFTGANVLTF.